Presented here are 30 T cell receptor beta chains from one specimen sequenced in a study of CD8 T cells in Susac syndrome. A quantity of about 0.5 to 1 ug RNA underwent reverse transcription using random hexamers. TCRdb re-analysed the immunoSEQ multiplex PCR reads in MiXCR, keeping a single row per CDR3 protein. The data contain more than 70,000 distinct CDR3 sequences, approximately 94% of them singletons. Material for sequencing was CD8+ T cells from PBMCs. These receptors were obtained from a human donor with Susac syndrome.

J is TRBJ1-1 and V is TRBV19; D is possibly TRBD1 (5 bases). Germline values: CDR1 LNHDA, CDR2 SQIVND (reference sequence). The CDR3 has 13 amino acids. Trimming removed 10 bases from V and 9 bases from J, with 21 bases in between. CDR3 bases: TGTGCCACCTCCCTGGGGGTCGGGACTAAAGCTTTCTTT. Residues: CATSLGVGTKAFF.

This chain uses TRBV19 with TRBJ1-3; D is ambiguous. The CDR3 totals 13 residues. V lost 7 bases, J lost 1 base, and 8 bases lay in between. CDR1 is LNHDA, CDR2 SQIVND, per germline (reference sequence). CDR3 in DNA: TGTGCCAGTAAACGGGGTTCTGGAAACACCATATATTTT. This sequence encodes CASKRGSGNTIYF. The whole variable domain, remainder taken from reference TRBV19 and TRBJ1-3, is DGGITQSPKYLFRKEGQNVTLSCEQNLNHDAMYWYRQDPGQGLRLIYYSQIVNDFQKGDIAEGYSVSREKKESFPLTVTSAQKNPTAFYLCASKRGSGNTIYFGEGSWLTVV.

The chain uses TRBV2 and TRBJ1-5, with D uncertain. Germline CDR1 SNHLY, CDR2 FYNNEI. The CDR3 has 14 amino acids. The V and J ends lost 3 bases and 2 bases respectively, with 8 bases between them. The CDR3 region has the DNA TGTGCCAGCAGTGATCGTGGGGGCAATCAGCCCCAGCATTTT. Its translation is CASSDRGGNQPQHF.

J is TRBJ2-1 and V is TRBV24-1; 11 bases are shared with TRBD2. Germline values: CDR1 KGHDR, CDR2 SFDVKD. This CDR3 has 19 residues. V dropped 3 bases and J dropped 3; count of bases not matched to a gene: 12. The CDR3 protein is CATSDATGASGGRYNEQFF. DNA of the CDR3: TGTGCCACCAGTGATGCCACAGGGGCTAGCGGGGGGCGCTACAATGAGCAGTTCTTC.

The rearrangement links TRBV7-9 to TRBJ2-7; D unresolved. Germline CDR1 is SEHNR and CDR2 is FQNEAQ (reference sequence). This CDR3 comprises 12 residues. Trimming stripped 5 bases from V and 6 bases from J, with 11 bases between. CDR3 amino acids: CASSHPFLEQYF. In DNA, the CDR3 is TGTGCCAGCAGCCATCCCTTTCTCGAGCAGTACTTC.

V is TRBV5-1 and J is TRBJ2-5; possible D gene TRBD2, 7 bases. The germline gives CDR1 SGHRS, CDR2 YFSETQ. This CDR3 contains 15 residues. V was clipped by 6 bases and J by 2 bases, with 17 bases between them. In DNA form, the CDR3 reads TGCGCCAGCACCCTGGAGGGGGGGCAACAAGAGACCCAGTACTTC. Translated: CASTLEGGQQETQYF.

This chain links TRBV5-6 with TRBJ1-1, with unresolved D. CDR1 is SGHDT and CDR2 is YYEEEE in the germline V gene. Trimming removed 5 bases at V and 1 base at J, with 6 bases between. There are 12 residues in the CDR3. CDR3 in DNA: TGTGCCAGCAGACAGAAGAACACTGAAGCTTTCTTT. Protein sequence: CASRQKNTEAFF.

The J gene is TRBJ1-2, the V gene TRBV29-1, with 7 bases fitting TRBD1. The CDR3 has 13 residues. Looked up from germline, CDR1 is SQVTM and CDR2 is ANQGSEA. V gave up 8 bases and J gave up 5 bases; unmatched junction bases: 11. CDR3 sequence reads: CSTTSGTVYGYTF. The CDR3 DNA is TGCAGCACAACTTCCGGGACAGTGTATGGCTACACCTTC.

CDR3 nucleotides: TGTGCCAGCAGCGCGAAGAATGAGCAGTTCTTC. It translates to CASSAKNEQFF. The V and J genes are TRBV9 and TRBJ2-1; no clear D gene. Germline V gives CDR1 SGDLS, CDR2 YYNGEE. V shed 3 bases and J shed 7 bases, with 5 bases lying between them. CDR3 length: 11 amino acids. Based on the CDR3 plus reference TRBV9 and TRBJ2-1, the full variable domain is DSGVTQTPKHLITATGQRVTLRCSPRSGDLSVYWYQQSLDQGLQFLIQYYNGEERAKGNILERFSAQQFPDLHSELNLSSLELGDSALYFCASSAKNEQFFGPGTRLTVL.

This chain joins TRBV6-6 and TRBJ2-3; D may be TRBD2 (5 bases). The CDR3 runs 16 residues. Per the germline V gene, CDR1 is MNHNY and CDR2 is SVGAGI (reference sequence). V gave up 4 bases and J gave up 5 bases, with 19 bases separating them. CDR3 sequence: CASSLEVASILDTQYF. In nucleotides, the CDR3 is TGTGCCAGCAGTTTAGAGGTCGCTAGCATTTTAGATACGCAGTATTTT.

The chain couples TRBV15 to TRBJ2-7, with D possibly being TRBD1 or TRBD2 (6 bases each). From germline, CDR1 is LNHNV and CDR2 YYDKDF (reference sequence). Trimming removed 0 bases from V and 5 bases from J, with 14 bases in between. CDR3 size: 15 residues. The CDR3 spells CATSRDGGRVDEQYF. Written as DNA, the CDR3 is TGTGCCACCAGCAGAGATGGGGGGCGCGTAGACGAGCAGTACTTC.

V and J are TRBV27 and TRBJ1-1; D gene uncertain. Germline CDR1 MNHEY, CDR2 SMNVEV (reference sequence). The ends were cut back, 4 bases at V and 2 bases at J, with 17 bases in the middle. CDR3 length equals 16 residues. The CDR3 DNA sequence: TGTGCCAGCAGTTCCCTCCCGGGTCCCGATAACACTGAAGCTTTCTTT. Translating gives CASSSLPGPDNTEAFF.

J is TRBJ2-4 and V is TRBV12-3 or TRBV12-4; 8 bases fit TRBD2. V trimming: 8 bases; J trimming: 4 bases; junction bases outside the gene matches: 7. The CDR3 is made up of 14 amino acids. The CDR3: CASRPAGGKNIQYF. CDR3 coding DNA: TGTGCCAGCCGGCCCGCGGGGGGTAAAAACATTCAGTACTTC.

This rearrangement joins TRBV13 to TRBJ2-3; TRBD2 agrees at 7 bases. Unmatched junction bases numbered 6, after V lost 7 bases and J lost 2 bases. Germline V CDR1 and CDR2: PRHDT, FYEKMQ (reference sequence). The CDR3 spans 14 residues. For the CDR3, the DNA is TGTGCCAGCACCTTGCGGGGGACCACAGATACGCAGTATTTT. This codes for CASTLRGTTDTQYF.

The V and J genes are TRBV28 and TRBJ1-5; D gene unclear. This CDR3 has 14 amino acids. The germline gives CDR1 MDHEN, CDR2 SYDVKM. V lost 2 bases and J 5 bases, leaving 10 bases between the germline ends. For the CDR3, the DNA is TGTGCCAGCAGTTTAACCGGGAGCGATCAGCCCCAGCATTTT. Protein sequence: CASSLTGSDQPQHF.

This rearrangement joins TRBV9 to TRBJ2-1; 7 nucleotides agree with TRBD2. In germline, CDR1 is SGDLS, CDR2 YYNGEE. CDR3 length: 15 residues. V was pared by 3 bases and J by 2 bases, with 5 bases of the junction left unmatched. CDR3 region: CASSELAAPYNEQFF. CDR3 coding DNA: TGTGCCAGCAGCGAGCTAGCGGCCCCCTACAATGAGCAGTTCTTC.

The V and J genes are TRBV15 and TRBJ2-1, with TRBD2 as a possible D gene (6 bases). This CDR3 has 13 residues. Trimming pared 5 bases from V and 6 bases from J, leaving 11 bases between. Per germline, CDR1 LNHNV and CDR2 YYDKDF (reference sequence). The CDR3 loop reads CATSGGTGNEQFF. DNA of the CDR3: TGTGCCACCAGCGGGGGGACGGGCAATGAGCAGTTCTTC.

The gene calls are TRBV12-3 or TRBV12-4 and TRBJ2-5, with a weak D call TRBD1 (5 bases). Trimming left V 6 bases short and J 5 bases short, with 13 bases between. The CDR3 is 13 amino acids. The chain's CDR3 is CASSSTGTETQYF. The DNA for the CDR3 is TGTGCCAGCAGCTCAACAGGTACCGAGACCCAGTACTTC.

The chain couples TRBV4-1 to TRBJ2-1, with 11 positions matching TRBD2. The germline V gene encodes CDR1 MGHRA and CDR2 YSYEKL. The CDR3 length is 19 residues. V lost 2 bases and J lost 0; bases outside the gene matches: 9. This CDR3 is CASSQLPPLAGGSYNEQFF. The CDR3 DNA follows: TGCGCCAGCAGCCAACTTCCCCCTCTAGCGGGGGGCTCCTACAATGAGCAGTTCTTC.

The chain carries TRBV13 and TRBJ2-5, with TRBD2 matching over 10 bases. The germline gives CDR1 PRHDT, CDR2 FYEKMQ (reference sequence). This CDR3 contains 17 residues. V trimming: 5 bases; J trimming: 5 bases; junction bases outside the gene matches: 14. This CDR3 is CASSLARASGGAETQYF. CDR3 in DNA: TGTGCCAGCAGCCTCGCTAGGGCTAGCGGGGGAGCGGAGACCCAGTACTTC.

The chain links TRBV29-1 to TRBJ2-7; TRBD1 is a possible D gene (6 bases). Germline V gives CDR1 SQVTM, CDR2 ANQGSEA. V gave up 4 bases and J gave up 7 bases, with 20 bases separating them. This CDR3 comprises 14 residues. The CDR3 protein is CSVVFGLGQREQYF. The CDR3 DNA reads TGCAGCGTTGTCTTTGGGTTGGGACAACGAGAGCAGTACTTC.

The chain combines TRBV7-9 with TRBJ2-1; TRBD1 is a possible D gene (5 bases). Germline V CDR1 and CDR2: SEHNR, FQNEAQ (reference sequence). The CDR3 covers 11 residues. The V end lost 5 bases, the J end lost 7 bases, and 6 bases lay between the germline ends. DNA for the CDR3: TGTGCCAGCAGCGACAGTAATGAGCAGTTCTTC. Its protein product is CASSDSNEQFF.

The chain combines TRBV5-1 with TRBJ2-7, with 8 bases lining up with TRBD1. From germline, CDR1 is SGHRS and CDR2 YFSETQ. The CDR3 has 15 residues. With 1 base clipped from V and 6 bases from J, the junction kept 9 bases outside the gene matches. DNA of the CDR3: TGCGCCAGCAGCTTGACCCAGGACAGGGTAGTCGAGCAGTACTTC. Residues: CASSLTQDRVVEQYF.

This clonotype has a single count. This chain uses TRBV6-5 with TRBJ2-7; D is ambiguous. Trimming took 0 bases from V and 6 from J, leaving 12 bases between them. CDR3 length: 14 amino acids. Germline CDR1 and CDR2: MNHEY and SVGAGI. The CDR3 DNA reads TGTGCCAGCAGTTACTCTTCGACCGGTTTCGAGCAGTACTTC. Protein: CASSYSSTGFEQYF.

The chain recombines TRBV12-5 with TRBJ2-3; 11 bases fit TRBD2. Per germline, CDR1 LGHNT and CDR2 FRNRAP. After removal of 9 bases from V and 4 bases from J, the junction contained 12 bases not matched to a gene. The CDR3 extends over 16 amino acids. This CDR3 is CARGKPSGGRADTQYF. The CDR3 bases are TGTGCTAGGGGTAAACCTAGCGGGGGGAGGGCAGATACGCAGTATTTT. Full variable domain (rest looked up from reference TRBV12-5 and TRBJ2-3): DARVTQTPRHKVTEMGQEVTMRCQPILGHNTVFWYRQTMMQGLELLAYFRNRAPLDDSGMPKDRFSAEMPDATLATLKIQPSEPRDSAVYFCARGKPSGGRADTQYFGPGTRLTVL.

This sequence joins TRBV7-6 and TRBJ2-1; 11 bases map to TRBD2. In germline, CDR1 is SGHVS, CDR2 FNYEAQ. J lost 4 bases, V lost 5 bases, and 22 bases had no gene match. This CDR3 has 21 residues. This CDR3 is CASSPPPISGGATNRYNEQFF. The CDR3 DNA is TGTGCCAGCAGCCCCCCCCCAATTAGCGGGGGGGCGACCAACCGTTACAATGAGCAGTTCTTC.

This clonotype has a single count. The chain couples TRBV4-1 to TRBJ1-2; 7 bases fit TRBD1. The CDR3 loop spans 11 amino acids. Trimming cost V 6 bases and J 10 bases; bases outside gene matches: 5. From germline, CDR1 is MGHRA and CDR2 YSYEKL. The CDR3 reads CASSQTGFYTF. CDR3 coding DNA: TGCGCCAGCAGTCAGACAGGGTTCTACACCTTC.

The genes are TRBV19 and TRBJ1-2, with D perhaps matching TRBD1 (6 bases). CDR3 length: 14 amino acids. Germline V gene data show CDR1 as LNHDA and CDR2 as SQIVND (reference sequence). V was shortened by 7 bases and J by 4 bases, with 16 bases between the two germline ends. The CDR3 nucleotides are TGTGCCAGTACCCCAGACAGGACCAGCTATGGCTACACCTTC. Its protein is CASTPDRTSYGYTF.

V is TRBV12-3 or TRBV12-4 and J is TRBJ1-5; D remains ambiguous. The V end was cut by 6 bases, the J end by 2 bases, with 11 bases between. This CDR3 is 14 amino acids long. CDR3 sequence: CASSRRVGNQPQHF. Here the CDR3 DNA reads TGTGCCAGCAGCCGAAGGGTTGGCAATCAGCCCCAGCATTTT.

This chain links TRBV7-9 with TRBJ2-7; D is possibly TRBD2 (7 bases). The germline V gene encodes CDR1 SEHNR and CDR2 FQNEAQ (reference sequence). The CDR3 loop spans 13 amino acids. V dropped 4 bases and J dropped 6 bases, with 13 bases sitting between them. In nucleotides, the CDR3 is TGTGCCAGCAGCTGGGGGGGCGGGGGCGAGCAGTACTTC. This encodes CASSWGGGGEQYF.